A selection of T cell receptor beta chains follows, all from one sample in a study of blood T cell repertoires in COVID-19. Here immunoSEQ multiplex PCR was the method, and the copy in TCRdb shows in-frame clones only, minus some. The sample has around 120,000 clones; about 80% are singletons. Material for sequencing was peripheral blood. All receptors come from a man between 65 and 85 years old with active or convalescent COVID-19. Each CDR3 is given with its conserved first and last residue. Each record gives: D gene, J gene, CDR3 length, V gene, clone size, CDR3 protein, CDR3 DNA. D genes are given only for firm matches. Size values are once, few and many counts, or a class for expanded clones, and some rows have none.

d_call: TRBD1; j_call: TRBJ1-1; cdr3_length: 18; v_call: TRBV7-3; clone_size: NA; cdr3_aa: CASSPGTGYYSSGTEAFF; cdr3_nt: TGTGCCAGCAGCCCCGGGACAGGGTATTATTCCTCGGGCACTGAAGCTTTCTTT
d_call: TRBD2; j_call: TRBJ2-1; cdr3_length: 17; v_call: TRBV5-1; clone_size: NA; cdr3_aa: CASSLTSGGVSYNEQFF; cdr3_nt: TGCGCCAGCAGCTTGACTAGCGGGGGGGTTTCCTACAATGAGCAGTTCTTC
d_call: NA; j_call: TRBJ2-2; cdr3_length: 13; v_call: TRBV11-1; clone_size: NA; cdr3_aa: CASSGGYSGELFF; cdr3_nt: TGTGCCAGCAGCGGAGGGTACAGCGGGGAGCTGTTTTTT
d_call: TRBD2; j_call: TRBJ2-7; cdr3_length: 16; v_call: TRBV5-4; clone_size: NA; cdr3_aa: CASSAKENGGAAEQYF; cdr3_nt: TGTGCCAGCAGCGCCAAGGAGAACGGGGGGGCCGCCGAGCAGTACTTC
d_call: TRBD1; j_call: TRBJ2-7; cdr3_length: 14; v_call: TRBV18; clone_size: NA; cdr3_aa: CASKYRQGFYEQYF; cdr3_nt: TGTGCCAGCAAATACAGACAGGGATTCTACGAGCAGTACTTC
d_call: NA; j_call: TRBJ2-5; cdr3_length: 15; v_call: TRBV4-3; clone_size: NA; cdr3_aa: CASSQDDQGGQTQYF; cdr3_nt: TGCGCCAGCAGCCAAGATGACCAGGGGGGACAGACCCAGTACTTC
d_call: NA; j_call: TRBJ2-7; cdr3_length: 13; v_call: TRBV6-1; clone_size: NA; cdr3_aa: CASSEFAETEQYF; cdr3_nt: TGTGCCAGCAGTGAATTCGCGGAGACCGAGCAGTACTTC
d_call: NA; j_call: TRBJ2-1; cdr3_length: 14; v_call: TRBV4-2; clone_size: NA; cdr3_aa: CASSQMDSYNEQFF; cdr3_nt: TGTGCCAGCAGCCAAATGGACAGTTACAATGAGCAGTTCTTC
d_call: NA; j_call: TRBJ1-3; cdr3_length: 14; v_call: TRBV6-1; clone_size: NA; cdr3_aa: CASSEAGGVYTIYF; cdr3_nt: TGTGCCAGCAGTGAAGCGGGAGGAGTTTACACCATATATTTT
d_call: TRBD2; j_call: TRBJ2-1; cdr3_length: 14; v_call: TRBV7-2; clone_size: NA; cdr3_aa: CASSYGAGDNEQFF; cdr3_nt: TGTGCCAGCAGCTACGGAGCGGGAGACAATGAGCAGTTCTTC
d_call: NA; j_call: TRBJ1-1; cdr3_length: 15; v_call: TRBV5-1; clone_size: NA; cdr3_aa: CASSLGGDKNTEAFF; cdr3_nt: TGCGCCAGCAGCTTGGGTGGGGACAAGAACACTGAAGCTTTCTTT
d_call: NA; j_call: TRBJ1-1; cdr3_length: 11; v_call: TRBV29-1; clone_size: NA; cdr3_aa: CRAEGDTEAFF; cdr3_nt: TGCAGGGCGGAGGGAGACACTGAAGCTTTCTTT
d_call: NA; j_call: TRBJ1-1; cdr3_length: 13; v_call: TRBV18; clone_size: NA; cdr3_aa: CASSPKTGSEAFF; cdr3_nt: TGTGCCAGCTCACCAAAGACAGGATCCGAAGCTTTCTTT
d_call: TRBD2; j_call: TRBJ2-3; cdr3_length: 14; v_call: TRBV5-4; clone_size: NA; cdr3_aa: CASSLEPGGDTQYF; cdr3_nt: TGTGCCAGCAGCTTGGAACCGGGAGGAGATACGCAGTATTTT
d_call: NA; j_call: TRBJ2-2; cdr3_length: 16; v_call: TRBV5-4; clone_size: few; cdr3_aa: CASSFGFDTNTGELFF; cdr3_nt: TGTGCCAGCAGCTTCGGATTTGACACGAACACCGGGGAGCTGTTTTTT
d_call: NA; j_call: TRBJ1-1; cdr3_length: 14; v_call: TRBV11-2; clone_size: NA; cdr3_aa: CASSLVGAWTEAFF; cdr3_nt: TGTGCCAGCAGCTTAGTGGGGGCGTGGACTGAAGCTTTCTTT
d_call: NA; j_call: TRBJ1-2; cdr3_length: 13; v_call: TRBV5-4; clone_size: NA; cdr3_aa: CASSPIGGYGYTF; cdr3_nt: TGTGCCAGCAGCCCAATAGGGGGATATGGCTACACCTTC
d_call: NA; j_call: TRBJ2-1; cdr3_length: 16; v_call: TRBV7-6; clone_size: NA; cdr3_aa: CASSFGGASGRNEQFF; cdr3_nt: TGTGCCAGCAGCTTTGGGGGGGCTAGCGGTAGAAATGAGCAGTTCTTC
d_call: TRBD2; j_call: TRBJ2-3; cdr3_length: 15; v_call: TRBV10-3; clone_size: NA; cdr3_aa: CAISESSGKTDTQYF; cdr3_nt: TGTGCCATCAGTGAATCTAGCGGGAAAACAGATACGCAGTATTTT
d_call: NA; j_call: TRBJ1-2; cdr3_length: 14; v_call: TRBV7-8; clone_size: NA; cdr3_aa: CASTLGRGAHGYTF; cdr3_nt: TGTGCCAGCACACTGGGGAGGGGGGCTCATGGCTACACCTTC
d_call: TRBD1; j_call: TRBJ1-5; cdr3_length: 14; v_call: TRBV30; clone_size: few; cdr3_aa: CAWSTGGNYQPQHF; cdr3_nt: TGTGCCTGGTCCACAGGGGGCAATTATCAGCCCCAGCATTTT
d_call: TRBD2; j_call: TRBJ2-1; cdr3_length: 14; v_call: TRBV10-3; clone_size: once; cdr3_aa: CAIATSGSINEQFF; cdr3_nt: TGTGCCATCGCGACTAGCGGGAGTATCAATGAGCAGTTCTTC
d_call: TRBD1; j_call: TRBJ1-6; cdr3_length: 16; v_call: TRBV12-5; clone_size: NA; cdr3_aa: CASGLGRQGYNSPLHF; cdr3_nt: TGTGCTAGTGGTTTGGGCCGACAGGGCTATAATTCACCCCTCCACTTT
d_call: NA; j_call: TRBJ2-2; cdr3_length: 15; v_call: TRBV6-5; clone_size: NA; cdr3_aa: CASRSGVMNTGELFF; cdr3_nt: TGTGCCAGCAGGAGTGGAGTGATGAACACCGGGGAGCTGTTTTTT
d_call: NA; j_call: TRBJ1-6; cdr3_length: 14; v_call: TRBV4-3; clone_size: few; cdr3_aa: CASSQSGRDSPLHF; cdr3_nt: TGCGCCAGCAGCCAAAGCGGGAGAGATTCACCCCTCCACTTT
d_call: NA; j_call: TRBJ2-5; cdr3_length: 13; v_call: TRBV6-4; clone_size: NA; cdr3_aa: CASSPEGGETQYF; cdr3_nt: TGTGCCAGCAGCCCGGAGGGCGGAGAGACCCAGTACTTC
d_call: NA; j_call: TRBJ2-2; cdr3_length: 14; v_call: TRBV5-1; clone_size: NA; cdr3_aa: CASSLQGPPGELFF; cdr3_nt: TGCGCCAGCAGCTTACAGGGTCCACCCGGGGAGCTGTTTTTT
d_call: NA; j_call: TRBJ2-1; cdr3_length: 14; v_call: TRBV7-2; clone_size: NA; cdr3_aa: CASSLSSEYNEQFF; cdr3_nt: TGTGCCAGCAGCTTATCCAGCGAATACAATGAGCAGTTCTTC
d_call: NA; j_call: TRBJ1-1; cdr3_length: 15; v_call: TRBV5-8; clone_size: NA; cdr3_aa: CASSLTGWMNTEAFF; cdr3_nt: TGTGCCAGCAGCCTGACGGGGTGGATGAACACTGAAGCTTTCTTT
d_call: TRBD1; j_call: TRBJ2-5; cdr3_length: 16; v_call: TRBV19; clone_size: NA; cdr3_aa: CASSTGTGGRQETQYF; cdr3_nt: TGTGCCAGTAGTACAGGGACAGGGGGGAGACAAGAGACCCAGTACTTC
d_call: NA; j_call: TRBJ2-7; cdr3_length: 14; v_call: TRBV30; clone_size: NA; cdr3_aa: CAWSVTDPAGEQYF; cdr3_nt: TGTGCCTGGAGTGTGACAGACCCGGCAGGCGAGCAGTACTTC
d_call: NA; j_call: TRBJ1-2; cdr3_length: 13; v_call: TRBV6-2/TRBV6-3; clone_size: NA; cdr3_aa: CASSLQGHYGYTF; cdr3_nt: TGTGCCAGCAGTCTACAGGGCCACTATGGCTACACCTTC
d_call: TRBD1; j_call: TRBJ1-1; cdr3_length: 13; v_call: TRBV11-3; clone_size: NA; cdr3_aa: CASSLARDREAFF; cdr3_nt: TGTGCCAGCAGCTTAGCCCGGGACAGGGAAGCTTTCTTT
d_call: TRBD1; j_call: TRBJ2-7; cdr3_length: 15; v_call: TRBV19; clone_size: NA; cdr3_aa: CASREIGQGTYEQYF; cdr3_nt: TGTGCCAGTAGGGAGATAGGACAGGGGACCTACGAGCAGTACTTC
d_call: TRBD2; j_call: TRBJ2-7; cdr3_length: 13; v_call: TRBV28; clone_size: NA; cdr3_aa: CASLRTSPYEQYF; cdr3_nt: TGTGCCAGCCTTCGGACTAGTCCTTACGAGCAGTACTTC
d_call: TRBD1; j_call: TRBJ1-5; cdr3_length: 15; v_call: TRBV7-9; clone_size: NA; cdr3_aa: CASSGQADSNQPQHF; cdr3_nt: TGTGCCAGCAGCGGACAGGCTGATAGCAATCAGCCCCAGCATTTT
d_call: NA; j_call: TRBJ2-3; cdr3_length: 14; v_call: TRBV11-2; clone_size: NA; cdr3_aa: CASSKGTKTDTQYF; cdr3_nt: TGTGCCAGCAGCAAAGGGACAAAGACAGATACGCAGTATTTT
d_call: NA; j_call: TRBJ1-6; cdr3_length: 15; v_call: TRBV15; clone_size: NA; cdr3_aa: CATSRVGARDSPLHF; cdr3_nt: TGTGCCACCAGCAGGGTGGGAGCTAGAGATTCACCCCTCCACTTT
d_call: NA; j_call: TRBJ1-1; cdr3_length: 15; v_call: TRBV5-6; clone_size: few; cdr3_aa: CASSLEGGSRREAFF; cdr3_nt: TGTGCCAGCAGCTTGGAAGGGGGTTCTCGGCGCGAAGCTTTCTTT
d_call: TRBD1; j_call: TRBJ2-2; cdr3_length: 16; v_call: TRBV24-1; clone_size: NA; cdr3_aa: CATSKGQGTNTGELFF; cdr3_nt: TGTGCCACCAGTAAAGGACAGGGGACGAACACCGGGGAGCTGTTTTTT
d_call: TRBD1; j_call: TRBJ1-1; cdr3_length: 14; v_call: TRBV30; clone_size: NA; cdr3_aa: CAWATGTGNTEAFF; cdr3_nt: TGTGCCTGGGCAACCGGGACAGGGAACACTGAAGCTTTCTTT
d_call: TRBD1; j_call: TRBJ2-2; cdr3_length: 18; v_call: TRBV11-3; clone_size: NA; cdr3_aa: CASSSRQGFFSNTGELFF; cdr3_nt: TGTGCCAGCAGTTCGAGACAGGGTTTTTTCTCGAACACCGGGGAGCTGTTTTTT
d_call: NA; j_call: TRBJ1-1; cdr3_length: 14; v_call: TRBV6-5; clone_size: NA; cdr3_aa: CASSYLGGKTEAFF; cdr3_nt: TGTGCCAGCAGTTACTTGGGGGGTAAAACTGAAGCTTTCTTT
d_call: NA; j_call: TRBJ2-7; cdr3_length: 12; v_call: TRBV30; clone_size: NA; cdr3_aa: CAWSVLSSEQYF; cdr3_nt: TGTGCCTGGAGTGTACTGTCCTCCGAGCAGTACTTC
d_call: TRBD2; j_call: TRBJ2-2; cdr3_length: 15; v_call: TRBV19; clone_size: NA; cdr3_aa: CASSPSGRNTGELFF; cdr3_nt: TGTGCCAGTAGCCCTAGCGGGAGGAACACCGGGGAGCTGTTTTTT
d_call: TRBD1; j_call: TRBJ1-1; cdr3_length: 15; v_call: TRBV7-9; clone_size: once; cdr3_aa: CASSTRQGLSTEAFF; cdr3_nt: TGTGCCAGCAGCACCAGACAGGGTTTAAGCACTGAAGCTTTCTTT
d_call: TRBD2; j_call: TRBJ2-5; cdr3_length: 14; v_call: TRBV5-4; clone_size: NA; cdr3_aa: CASSTSGGGETQYF; cdr3_nt: TGTGCCAGCAGCACAAGCGGGGGCGGAGAGACCCAGTACTTC
d_call: NA; j_call: TRBJ1-4; cdr3_length: 14; v_call: TRBV4-1; clone_size: NA; cdr3_aa: CASSQVQLDEKLFF; cdr3_nt: TGCGCCAGCAGCCAAGTCCAACTAGATGAAAAACTGTTTTTT